The TCR beta chain under discussion was sequenced for a study of blood T cell repertoires in COVID-19. In the authors' methods: Estimation of nucleated cell counts was performed using reference gene primer amplification. Sequencing used immunoSEQ multiplex PCR; TCRdb keeps in-frame clones, though not all of them. That table furnishes V, J and clone size, whereas the DNA furnished D and trimming. Of about 260,000 clones in the sample, around 89% were seen once. Germline assignment: CDR1 SGHNT and CDR2 YENEEA. Trimming removed 4 bases from V and 1 base from J, with 13 bases in between. This CDR3 region has 15 residues. Recovered status applied to Cohort 3 donors who had two consecutive negative PCRs. It also applied to those with clearance or with symptom resolution.

Sequencing input: PBMCs or T cells enriched from blood (not recorded which). This TCR was sampled from a woman between 50 and 59 years old who had recovered from COVID-19. The rearrangement joins TRBV11-3 to TRBJ1-1; possible D gene TRBD1, 6 bases. CDR3 sequence reads: CASSSRQDQNTEAFF. The CDR3 DNA reads as TGTGCCAGCAGCTCCCGACAGGACCAGAACACTGAAGCTTTCTTT.